The clone carrying this T cell receptor beta chain was counted a few times. Each CDR3 protein is one row after TCRdb ran MiXCR on the reads. Of nearly 650,000 distinct CDR3 sequences in the sample, 24% were seen once. These data are taken from a study of T cell repertoires in cytomegalovirus infection. Germline V gene lookup returns CDR1 MNHNY and CDR2 SVGAGI (reference sequence). The CDR3 consists of 13 residues. After removal of 7 bases from V and 5 bases from J, the junction contained 6 bases not matched to a gene. This clonotype was obtained from a human donor in good health (CMV status not recorded). Some clones in this sample may be carry-over from other donors' samples. The rearrangement joins TRBV6-6 to TRBJ2-5; TRBD2 aligns across 8 bases. The sequencing sample was made of CD8+ T cells from PBMCs. CDR3 region: CASNPGGRETQYF. CDR3 in DNA: TGTGCCAGCAACCCGGGGGGGCGGGAGACCCAGTACTTC.